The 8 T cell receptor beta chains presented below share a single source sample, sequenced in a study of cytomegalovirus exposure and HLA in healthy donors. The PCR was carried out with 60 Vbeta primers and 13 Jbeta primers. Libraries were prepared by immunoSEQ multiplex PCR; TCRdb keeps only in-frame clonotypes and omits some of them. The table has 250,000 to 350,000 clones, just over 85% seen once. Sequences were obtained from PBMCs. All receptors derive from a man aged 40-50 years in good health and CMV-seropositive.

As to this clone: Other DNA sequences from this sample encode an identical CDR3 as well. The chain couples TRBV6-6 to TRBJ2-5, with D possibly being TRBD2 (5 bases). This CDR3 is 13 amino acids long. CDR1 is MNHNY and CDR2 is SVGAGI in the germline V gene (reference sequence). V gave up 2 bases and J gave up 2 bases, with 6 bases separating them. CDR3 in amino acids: CASSYRGQETQYF. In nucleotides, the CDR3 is TGTGCCAGCAGTTACCGAGGGCAAGAGACCCAGTACTTC.

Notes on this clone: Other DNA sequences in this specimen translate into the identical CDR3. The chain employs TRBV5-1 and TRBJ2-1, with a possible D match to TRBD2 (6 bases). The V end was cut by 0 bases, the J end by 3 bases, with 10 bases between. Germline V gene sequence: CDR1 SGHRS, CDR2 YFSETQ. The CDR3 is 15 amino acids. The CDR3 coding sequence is TGCGCCAGCAGCTTGGAAGCGGGTGGCTACAATGAGCAGTTCTTC. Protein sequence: CASSLEAGGYNEQFF.

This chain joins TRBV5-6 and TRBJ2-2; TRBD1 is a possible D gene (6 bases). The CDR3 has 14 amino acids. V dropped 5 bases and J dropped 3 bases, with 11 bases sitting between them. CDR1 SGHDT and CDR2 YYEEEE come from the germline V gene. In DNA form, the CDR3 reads TGTGCCAGCAGACAAGGGGGTTACACCGGGGAGCTGTTTTTT. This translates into CASRQGGYTGELFF.

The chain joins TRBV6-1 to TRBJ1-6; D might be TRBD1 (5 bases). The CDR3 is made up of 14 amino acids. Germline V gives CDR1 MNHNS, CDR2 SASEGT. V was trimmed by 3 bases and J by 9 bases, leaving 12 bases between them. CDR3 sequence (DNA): TGTGCCAGCAGTGAGGCCGCAGGGCTTTCACCCCTCCACTTT. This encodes CASSEAAGLSPLHF.

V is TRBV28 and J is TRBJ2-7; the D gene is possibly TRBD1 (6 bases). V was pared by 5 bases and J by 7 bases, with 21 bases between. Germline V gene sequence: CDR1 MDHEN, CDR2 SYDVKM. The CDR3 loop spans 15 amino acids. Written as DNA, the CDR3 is TGTGCCAGCAGTGCCCCAAGGGGGTTGTGGCGGGAGCAGTACTTC. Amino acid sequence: CASSAPRGLWREQYF.

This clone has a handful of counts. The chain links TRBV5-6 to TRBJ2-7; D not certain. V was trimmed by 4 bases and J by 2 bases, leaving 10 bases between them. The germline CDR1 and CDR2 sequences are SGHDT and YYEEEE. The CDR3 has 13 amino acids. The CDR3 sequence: CASSHMAAYEQYF. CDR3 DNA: TGTGCCAGCAGCCACATGGCCGCCTACGAGCAGTACTTC.

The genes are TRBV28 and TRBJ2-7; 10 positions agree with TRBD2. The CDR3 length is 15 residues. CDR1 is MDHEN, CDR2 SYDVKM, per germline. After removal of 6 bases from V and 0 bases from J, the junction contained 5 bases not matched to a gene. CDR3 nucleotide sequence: TGTGCCAGCAGGGTGACTAGCGGGCCCTCCTACGAGCAGTACTTC. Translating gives CASRVTSGPSYEQYF.

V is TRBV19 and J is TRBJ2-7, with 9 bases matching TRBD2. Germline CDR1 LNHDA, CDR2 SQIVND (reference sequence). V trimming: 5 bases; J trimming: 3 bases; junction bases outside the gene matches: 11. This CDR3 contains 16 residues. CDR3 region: CASSAGLVAGVYEQYF. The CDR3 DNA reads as TGTGCCAGTAGTGCCGGGTTGGTAGCGGGAGTCTACGAGCAGTACTTC.